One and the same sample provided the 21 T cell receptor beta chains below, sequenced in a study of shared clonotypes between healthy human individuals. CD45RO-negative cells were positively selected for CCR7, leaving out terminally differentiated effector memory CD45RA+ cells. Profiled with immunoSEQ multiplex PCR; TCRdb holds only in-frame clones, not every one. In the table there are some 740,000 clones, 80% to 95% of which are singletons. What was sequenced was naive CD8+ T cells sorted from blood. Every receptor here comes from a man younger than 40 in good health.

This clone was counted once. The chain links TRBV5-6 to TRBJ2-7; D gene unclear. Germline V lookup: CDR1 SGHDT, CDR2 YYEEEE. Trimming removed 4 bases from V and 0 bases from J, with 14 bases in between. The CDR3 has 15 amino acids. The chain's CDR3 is CASSKTAFSSYEQYF. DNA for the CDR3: TGTGCCAGCAGCAAGACTGCGTTTAGCTCCTACGAGCAGTACTTC.

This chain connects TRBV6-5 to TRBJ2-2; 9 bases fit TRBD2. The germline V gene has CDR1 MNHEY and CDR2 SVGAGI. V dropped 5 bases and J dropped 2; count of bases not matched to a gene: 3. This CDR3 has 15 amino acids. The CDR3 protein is CASSPLAGNTGELFF. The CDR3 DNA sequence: TGTGCCAGCAGTCCGCTAGCGGGAAACACCGGGGAGCTGTTTTTT.

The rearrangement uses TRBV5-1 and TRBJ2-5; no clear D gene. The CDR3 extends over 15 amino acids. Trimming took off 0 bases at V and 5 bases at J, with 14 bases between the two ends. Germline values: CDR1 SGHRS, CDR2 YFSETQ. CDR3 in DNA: TGCGCCAGCAGCTTGGTTATTTCCGGTTCGGAGACCCAGTACTTC. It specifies CASSLVISGSETQYF.

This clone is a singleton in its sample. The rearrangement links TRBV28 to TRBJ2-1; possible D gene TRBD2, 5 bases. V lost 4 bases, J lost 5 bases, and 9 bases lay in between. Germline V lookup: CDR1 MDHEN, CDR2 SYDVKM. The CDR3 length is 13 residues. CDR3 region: CASSSRLNNEQFF. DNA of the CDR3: TGTGCCAGCAGTTCCCGACTAAACAATGAGCAGTTCTTC.

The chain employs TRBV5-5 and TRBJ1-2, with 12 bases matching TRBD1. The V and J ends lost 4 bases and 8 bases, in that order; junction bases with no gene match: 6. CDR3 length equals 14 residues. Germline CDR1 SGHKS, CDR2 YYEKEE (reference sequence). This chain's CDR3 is CASSPGTGGQGYTF. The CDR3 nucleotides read TGTGCCAGCAGCCCTGGGACAGGGGGCCAAGGCTACACCTTC. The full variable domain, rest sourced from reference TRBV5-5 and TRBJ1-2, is DAGVTQSPTHLIKTRGQQVTLRCSPISGHKSVSWYQQVLGQGPQFIFQYYEKEERGRGNFPDRFSARQFPNYSSELNVNALLLGDSALYLCASSPGTGGQGYTFGSGTRLTVV.

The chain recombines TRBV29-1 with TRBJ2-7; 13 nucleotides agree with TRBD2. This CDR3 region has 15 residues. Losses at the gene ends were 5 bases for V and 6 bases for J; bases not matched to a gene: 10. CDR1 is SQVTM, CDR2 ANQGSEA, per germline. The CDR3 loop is CSVCLGLAGVGEQYF. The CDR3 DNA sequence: TGCAGCGTTTGCTTAGGACTAGCGGGAGTTGGCGAGCAGTACTTC.

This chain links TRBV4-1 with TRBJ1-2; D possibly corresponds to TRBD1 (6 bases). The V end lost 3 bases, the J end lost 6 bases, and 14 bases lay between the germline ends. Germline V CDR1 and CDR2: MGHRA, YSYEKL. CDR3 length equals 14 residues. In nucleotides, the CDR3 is TGCGCCAGCAGCCACGCCTCGGGGGCAGATGGCTACACCTTC. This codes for CASSHASGADGYTF.

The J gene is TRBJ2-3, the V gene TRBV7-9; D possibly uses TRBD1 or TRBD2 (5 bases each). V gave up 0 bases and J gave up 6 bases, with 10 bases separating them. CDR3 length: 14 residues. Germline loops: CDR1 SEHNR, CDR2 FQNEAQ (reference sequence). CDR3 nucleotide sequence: TGTGCCAGCAGCTTAGCGCTGGGGGTGGATACGCAGTATTTT. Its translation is CASSLALGVDTQYF.

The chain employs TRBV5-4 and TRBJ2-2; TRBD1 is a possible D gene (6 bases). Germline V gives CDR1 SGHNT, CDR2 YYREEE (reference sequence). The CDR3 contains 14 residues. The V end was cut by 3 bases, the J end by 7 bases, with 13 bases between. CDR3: CASSYYRAGGELFF. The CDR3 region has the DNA TGTGCCAGCAGCTACTACAGGGCGGGCGGGGAGCTGTTTTTT.

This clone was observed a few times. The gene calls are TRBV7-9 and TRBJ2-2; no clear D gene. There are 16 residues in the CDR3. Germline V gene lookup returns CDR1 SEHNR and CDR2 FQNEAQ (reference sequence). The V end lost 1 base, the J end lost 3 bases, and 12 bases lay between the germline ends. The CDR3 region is CASSLDLERYTGELFF. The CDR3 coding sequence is TGTGCCAGCAGCTTAGATTTGGAGCGATACACCGGGGAGCTGTTTTTT.

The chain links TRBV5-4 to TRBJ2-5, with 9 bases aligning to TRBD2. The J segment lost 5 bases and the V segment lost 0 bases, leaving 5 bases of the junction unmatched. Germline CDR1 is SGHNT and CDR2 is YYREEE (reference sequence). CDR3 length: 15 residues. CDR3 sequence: CASSLGVAGVETQYF. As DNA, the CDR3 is TGTGCCAGCAGCTTGGGGGTAGCGGGAGTTGAGACCCAGTACTTC.

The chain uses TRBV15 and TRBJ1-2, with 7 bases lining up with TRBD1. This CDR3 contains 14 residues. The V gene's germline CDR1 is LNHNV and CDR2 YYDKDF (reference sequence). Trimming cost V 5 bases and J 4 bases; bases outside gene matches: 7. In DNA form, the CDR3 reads TGTGCCACCAGCGTAACAGGGGCGAGCTATGGCTACACCTTC. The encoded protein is CATSVTGASYGYTF.

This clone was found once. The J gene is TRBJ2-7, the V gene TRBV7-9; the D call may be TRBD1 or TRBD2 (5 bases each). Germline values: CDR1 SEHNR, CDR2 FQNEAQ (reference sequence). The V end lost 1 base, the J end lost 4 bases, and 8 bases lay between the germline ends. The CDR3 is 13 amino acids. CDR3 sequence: CASSLGDQYEQYF. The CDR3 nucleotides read TGTGCCAGCAGCTTAGGGGACCAATACGAGCAGTACTTC. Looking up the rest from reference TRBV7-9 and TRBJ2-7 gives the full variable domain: DTGVSQNPRHKITKRGQNVTFRCDPISEHNRLYWYRQTLGQGPEFLTYFQNEAQLEKSRLLSDRFSAERPKGSFSTLEIQRTEQGDSAMYLCASSLGDQYEQYFGPGTRLTVT.

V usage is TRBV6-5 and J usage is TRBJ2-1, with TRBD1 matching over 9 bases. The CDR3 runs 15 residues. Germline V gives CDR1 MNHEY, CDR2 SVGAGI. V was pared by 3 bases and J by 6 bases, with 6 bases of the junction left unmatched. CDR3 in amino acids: CASSYGTGRPNEQFF. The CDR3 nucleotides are TGTGCCAGCAGTTATGGGACAGGGAGGCCCAATGAGCAGTTCTTC.

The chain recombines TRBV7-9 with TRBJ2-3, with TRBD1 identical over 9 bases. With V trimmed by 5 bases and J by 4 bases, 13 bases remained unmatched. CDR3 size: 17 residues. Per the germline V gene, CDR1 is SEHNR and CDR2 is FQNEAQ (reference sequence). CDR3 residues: CASSHGWDRVDADTQYF. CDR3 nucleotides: TGTGCCAGCAGCCACGGATGGGACAGGGTGGACGCAGATACGCAGTATTTT.

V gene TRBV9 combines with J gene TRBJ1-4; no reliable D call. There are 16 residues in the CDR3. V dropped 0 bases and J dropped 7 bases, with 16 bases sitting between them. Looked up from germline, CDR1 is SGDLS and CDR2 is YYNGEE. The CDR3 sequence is CASSVGEEAGGEKLFF. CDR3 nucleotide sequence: TGTGCCAGCAGCGTAGGCGAGGAGGCGGGCGGTGAAAAACTGTTTTTT. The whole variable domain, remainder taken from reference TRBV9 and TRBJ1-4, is DSGVTQTPKHLITATGQRVTLRCSPRSGDLSVYWYQQSLDQGLQFLIQYYNGEERAKGNILERFSAQQFPDLHSELNLSSLELGDSALYFCASSVGEEAGGEKLFFGSGTQLSVL.

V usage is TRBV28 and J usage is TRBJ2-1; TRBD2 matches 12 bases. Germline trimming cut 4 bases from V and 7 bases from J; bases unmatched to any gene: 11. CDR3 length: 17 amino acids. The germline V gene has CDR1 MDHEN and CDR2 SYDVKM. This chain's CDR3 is CASSSTSPTSGRNEQFF. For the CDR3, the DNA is TGTGCCAGCAGTTCAACAAGCCCGACTAGCGGGAGAAATGAGCAGTTCTTC.

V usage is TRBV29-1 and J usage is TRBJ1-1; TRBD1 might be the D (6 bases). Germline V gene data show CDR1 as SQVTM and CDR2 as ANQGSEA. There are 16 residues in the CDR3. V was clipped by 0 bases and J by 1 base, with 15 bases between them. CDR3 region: CSVEEIGGSGNTEAFF. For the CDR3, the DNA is TGCAGCGTTGAAGAAATAGGGGGGAGTGGGAACACTGAAGCTTTCTTT.

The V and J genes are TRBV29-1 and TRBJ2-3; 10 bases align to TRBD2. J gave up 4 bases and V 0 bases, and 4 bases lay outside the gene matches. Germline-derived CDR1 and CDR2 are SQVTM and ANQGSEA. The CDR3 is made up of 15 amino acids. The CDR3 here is CSVEDPSGSADTQYF. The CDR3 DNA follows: TGCAGCGTTGAAGATCCTAGCGGGAGTGCAGATACGCAGTATTTT.

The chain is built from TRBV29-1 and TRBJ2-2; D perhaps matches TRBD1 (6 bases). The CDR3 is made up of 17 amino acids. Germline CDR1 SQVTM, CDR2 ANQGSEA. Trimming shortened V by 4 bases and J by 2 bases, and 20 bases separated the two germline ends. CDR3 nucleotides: TGCAGCGTTGCACCGGACAGAGACACCCTCAACACCGGGGAGCTGTTTTTT. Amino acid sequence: CSVAPDRDTLNTGELFF.

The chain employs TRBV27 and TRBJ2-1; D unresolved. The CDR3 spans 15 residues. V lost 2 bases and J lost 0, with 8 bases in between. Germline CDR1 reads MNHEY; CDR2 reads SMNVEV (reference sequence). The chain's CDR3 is CASSLERSSYNEQFF. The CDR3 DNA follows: TGTGCCAGCAGTTTAGAACGGAGCTCCTACAATGAGCAGTTCTTC.